One sample yielded the 5 T cell receptor beta chains listed below, sequenced in a study of OX40 agonist ivuxolimab in advanced cancers. Here immunoSEQ multiplex PCR was the method, and the copy in TCRdb shows in-frame clones only, minus some. The sample holds approximately 90,000 clones, around 90% seen once. The sample was CD4+ or CD8+ T cells sorted from blood, taken in a trial of the OX40 agonist ivuxolimab. The receptors come from an adult with an advanced solid tumor such as melanoma, head and neck, liver or kidney cancer.

The chain recombines TRBV9 with TRBJ2-1; TRBD2 might be the D (5 bases). With 0 bases removed from V and 2 bases from J, the gap between germline ends came to 9 bases. This CDR3 has 15 residues. Germline V gives CDR1 SGDLS, CDR2 YYNGEE. DNA for the CDR3: TGTGCCAGCAGCGTAGAACTAGACGCCTACAATGAGCAGTTCTTC. This translates into CASSVELDAYNEQFF.

Concerning this clone: The identical CDR3 is also encoded by other nucleotide sequences in the sample. The chain's CDR3 is CASRDKWYEQYF. The CDR3 region has the DNA TGTGCCAGCCGGGACAAATGGTACGAGCAGTACTTC. The chain uses TRBV28 and TRBJ2-7; TRBD1 might be the D (6 bases). CDR1 MDHEN and CDR2 SYDVKM come from the germline V gene. The CDR3 loop spans 12 amino acids. V lost 8 bases and J lost 4, with 12 bases in between.

The chain is built from TRBV15 and TRBJ1-3, with D unclear. The CDR3 covers 11 residues. With 4 bases removed from V and 4 bases from J, the gap between germline ends came to 2 bases. The germline CDR1 and CDR2 sequences are LNHNV and YYDKDF (reference sequence). The DNA of the CDR3 is TGTGCCACCAGCAAAGGAAACACCATATATTTT. It specifies CATSKGNTIYF.

The chain employs TRBV4-1 and TRBJ2-7, with 9 positions matching TRBD2. The CDR3 covers 15 residues. J was trimmed by 2 bases and V by 1 base; bases with no gene match: 3. Germline lookup yields CDR1 MGHRA and CDR2 YSYEKL. CDR3 coding DNA: TGCGCCAGCAGCCAAGGACTAGCGGCAACCTACGAGCAGTACTTC. Amino acid sequence: CASSQGLAATYEQYF.

This rearrangement joins TRBV5-6 to TRBJ2-7; 8 positions agree with TRBD2. CDR1 is SGHDT and CDR2 is YYEEEE in the germline V gene. V lost 3 bases to trimming and J lost 2 bases; unmatched junction nucleotides: 4. The length of the CDR3 is 14 residues. The DNA of the CDR3 is TGTGCCAGCAGCTCTAGCGGGTCCACCTACGAGCAGTACTTC. This translates into CASSSSGSTYEQYF.